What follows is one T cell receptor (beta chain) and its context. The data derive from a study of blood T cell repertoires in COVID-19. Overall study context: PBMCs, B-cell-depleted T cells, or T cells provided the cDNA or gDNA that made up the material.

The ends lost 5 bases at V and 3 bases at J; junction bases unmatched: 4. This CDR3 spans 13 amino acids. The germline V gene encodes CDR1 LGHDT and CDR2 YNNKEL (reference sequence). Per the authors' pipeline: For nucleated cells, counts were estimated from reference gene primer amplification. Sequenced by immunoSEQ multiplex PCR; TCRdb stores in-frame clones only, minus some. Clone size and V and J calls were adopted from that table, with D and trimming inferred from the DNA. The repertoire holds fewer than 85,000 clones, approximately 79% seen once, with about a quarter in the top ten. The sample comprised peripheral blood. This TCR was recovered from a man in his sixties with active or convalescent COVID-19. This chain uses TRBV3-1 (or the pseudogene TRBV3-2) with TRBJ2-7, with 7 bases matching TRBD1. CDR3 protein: CASSTRTGYEQYF. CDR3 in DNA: TGTGCCAGCAGCACCCGGACAGGCTACGAGCAGTACTTC.